These T cell receptor beta chains were read from a single sample in a study of radiotherapy plus CTLA-4 blockade in lung cancer. Here immunoSEQ multiplex PCR was the method, and the copy in TCRdb shows in-frame clones only, minus some. The sample has roughly 110,000 clones, 85% to 90% seen once; the top ten hold 2.4%. The specimen comprised peripheral blood, sampled from a patient treated with radiotherapy plus ipilimumab. The receptors were sampled from a human donor with non-small cell lung cancer that progressed on radiotherapy plus ipilimumab. Some clones in this sample may be carry-over from other donors' samples. CDR3s include the opening cysteine and the closing phenylalanine or tryptophan. Fields, in order: clone size, D gene, V gene, J gene, CDR3 protein, CDR3 DNA. A D gene is named only where the DNA matches it firmly. For some rows the clone size is stated as once, few or many, or as a class when expanded; others skip it.

abundance: -; d_gene: -; v_gene: TRBV9; j_gene: TRBJ2-1; CDR3aa: CASSVDSVYNEQFF; CDR3nt: TGTGCCAGCAGCGTAGACTCCGTTTACAATGAGCAGTTCTTC
abundance: -; d_gene: -; v_gene: TRBV27; j_gene: TRBJ1-5; CDR3aa: CASSSNRELWSNQPQHF; CDR3nt: TGTGCCAGCAGCTCCAACAGGGAGCTCTGGAGCAATCAGCCCCAGCATTTT
abundance: -; d_gene: TRBD1; v_gene: TRBV29-1; j_gene: TRBJ1-4; CDR3aa: CSVQTGGLGEKLFF; CDR3nt: TGCAGCGTCCAGACAGGGGGCTTAGGTGAAAAACTGTTTTTT
abundance: -; d_gene: -; v_gene: TRBV19; j_gene: TRBJ1-2; CDR3aa: CASSVSGLRAGYTF; CDR3nt: TGTGCCAGTAGTGTCTCGGGCCTCCGGGCTGGCTACACCTTC
abundance: -; d_gene: -; v_gene: TRBV7-3; j_gene: TRBJ1-1; CDR3aa: CASSLEYGEAFF; CDR3nt: TGTGCCAGCAGCTTAGAATATGGTGAAGCTTTCTTT
abundance: -; d_gene: -; v_gene: TRBV28; j_gene: TRBJ2-7; CDR3aa: CASSPITRKRSYEQYF; CDR3nt: TGTGCCAGCAGCCCTATCACCCGAAAACGTTCCTACGAGCAGTACTTC
abundance: once; d_gene: TRBD2; v_gene: TRBV5-1; j_gene: TRBJ2-7; CDR3aa: CASSPSSGGAGLVQYF; CDR3nt: TGCGCCAGCAGCCCGAGTAGCGGGGGGGCCGGACTCGTTCAGTACTTC
abundance: -; d_gene: -; v_gene: TRBV5-6; j_gene: TRBJ1-2; CDR3aa: CASSLRGGRGGYTF; CDR3nt: TGTGCCAGCAGCTTGAGAGGGGGTAGAGGTGGCTACACCTTC
abundance: -; d_gene: -; v_gene: TRBV5-1; j_gene: TRBJ2-3; CDR3aa: CASRASDGDTQYF; CDR3nt: TGCGCCAGCAGGGCCTCGGATGGAGATACGCAGTATTTT
abundance: -; d_gene: TRBD2; v_gene: TRBV15; j_gene: TRBJ2-2; CDR3aa: CATSRRTSGATPVGELFF; CDR3nt: TGTGCCACCAGCAGACGGACTAGCGGGGCCACCCCGGTCGGGGAGCTGTTTTTT
abundance: -; d_gene: -; v_gene: TRBV28; j_gene: TRBJ1-4; CDR3aa: CASSPLVGERGKLFF; CDR3nt: TGTGCCAGCAGTCCCCTTGTGGGGGAGCGGGGAAAACTGTTTTTT
abundance: few; d_gene: -; v_gene: TRBV2; j_gene: TRBJ2-2; CDR3aa: CASTNTGELFF; CDR3nt: TGTGCCAGCACCAACACCGGGGAGCTGTTTTTT
abundance: -; d_gene: TRBD1; v_gene: TRBV5-1; j_gene: TRBJ1-3; CDR3aa: CASSPGQTTSGNTIYF; CDR3nt: TGCGCCAGCAGCCCGGGACAGACTACCTCTGGAAACACCATATATTTT
abundance: once; d_gene: TRBD2; v_gene: TRBV7-3; j_gene: TRBJ2-5; CDR3aa: CASSPSRPGGWETQYF; CDR3nt: TGTGCCAGCAGCCCGAGTCGTCCGGGGGGATGGGAGACCCAGTACTTC
abundance: -; d_gene: -; v_gene: TRBV5-1; j_gene: TRBJ2-3; CDR3aa: CASSLGGWSTDTQYF; CDR3nt: TGCGCCAGCAGCTTGGGTGGGTGGAGCACAGATACGCAGTATTTT
abundance: -; d_gene: TRBD1; v_gene: TRBV28; j_gene: TRBJ1-3; CDR3aa: CASSLQGEAGNTIYF; CDR3nt: TGTGCCAGCAGTTTACAGGGGGAGGCTGGAAACACCATATATTTT
abundance: -; d_gene: TRBD1; v_gene: TRBV6-1; j_gene: TRBJ2-3; CDR3aa: CASSEFRDSPTDTQYF; CDR3nt: TGTGCCAGCAGTGAATTTCGGGACAGTCCCACAGATACGCAGTATTTT
abundance: -; d_gene: TRBD1; v_gene: TRBV7-9; j_gene: TRBJ1-2; CDR3aa: CASSAPGTGIYGYTF; CDR3nt: TGTGCCAGCAGCGCCCCCGGGACAGGGATTTATGGCTACACCTTC
abundance: -; d_gene: TRBD1; v_gene: TRBV15; j_gene: TRBJ1-5; CDR3aa: CATSRVQGAGQPQHF; CDR3nt: TGTGCCACCAGCAGAGTACAGGGGGCTGGCCAGCCCCAGCATTTT
abundance: -; d_gene: TRBD1; v_gene: TRBV7-3; j_gene: TRBJ1-1; CDR3aa: CASSLGQGAPEAFF; CDR3nt: TGTGCCAGCAGCCTTGGACAGGGGGCTCCTGAAGCTTTCTTT
abundance: -; d_gene: TRBD1; v_gene: TRBV18; j_gene: TRBJ1-1; CDR3aa: CASSQNSPGTGGTEAFF; CDR3nt: TGTGCCAGCTCACAAAACTCCCCCGGGACAGGGGGAACTGAAGCTTTCTTT
abundance: -; d_gene: -; v_gene: TRBV5-1; j_gene: TRBJ2-6; CDR3aa: CASKQDGHSGANVLTF; CDR3nt: TGCGCCAGCAAACAGGACGGACACTCTGGGGCCAACGTCCTGACTTTC
abundance: -; d_gene: TRBD2; v_gene: TRBV4-3; j_gene: TRBJ2-3; CDR3aa: CASSQTSGGSEAQYF; CDR3nt: TGCGCCAGCAGCCAAACTAGCGGGGGGTCGGAGGCGCAGTATTTT
abundance: once; d_gene: -; v_gene: TRBV7-9; j_gene: TRBJ2-5; CDR3aa: CASSLEVWGRKGETQYF; CDR3nt: TGTGCCAGCAGCTTAGAGGTTTGGGGACGGAAGGGAGAGACCCAGTACTTC
abundance: -; d_gene: -; v_gene: TRBV9; j_gene: TRBJ2-7; CDR3aa: CASSVEPGPTYEQYF; CDR3nt: TGTGCCAGCAGCGTAGAGCCGGGACCAACCTACGAGCAGTACTTC
abundance: -; d_gene: TRBD1; v_gene: TRBV27; j_gene: TRBJ1-1; CDR3aa: CAPPQTGSTEAFF; CDR3nt: TGTGCCCCTCCTCAGACAGGGAGCACTGAAGCTTTCTTT
abundance: few; d_gene: TRBD2; v_gene: TRBV6-5; j_gene: TRBJ2-1; CDR3aa: CASSYSSSGGNEQFF; CDR3nt: TGTGCCAGCAGTTACTCGTCTAGCGGGGGGAATGAGCAGTTCTTC
abundance: -; d_gene: -; v_gene: TRBV6-5; j_gene: TRBJ2-1; CDR3aa: CASSGGQLINNEQFF; CDR3nt: TGTGCCAGCAGTGGGGGGCAGCTTATCAACAATGAGCAGTTCTTC
abundance: once; d_gene: TRBD1; v_gene: TRBV5-1; j_gene: TRBJ2-1; CDR3aa: CASSALGQGNYDEQFF; CDR3nt: TGCGCCAGCAGCGCCTTGGGACAGGGAAATTACGATGAGCAGTTCTTC
abundance: -; d_gene: -; v_gene: TRBV4-2; j_gene: TRBJ1-1; CDR3aa: CASSQDYLGHNTEAFF; CDR3nt: TGTGCCAGCAGCCAAGATTACTTAGGGCATAACACTGAAGCTTTCTTT
abundance: -; d_gene: -; v_gene: TRBV19; j_gene: TRBJ1-5; CDR3aa: CASMGRLLGDSNQPQHF; CDR3nt: TGTGCCAGTATGGGGAGGTTATTAGGGGATAGCAATCAGCCCCAGCATTTT
abundance: few; d_gene: TRBD2; v_gene: TRBV5-1; j_gene: TRBJ2-3; CDR3aa: CASSYSGGGTDTQYF; CDR3nt: TGCGCCAGCAGCTATAGCGGGGGGGGCACAGATACGCAGTATTTT
abundance: few; d_gene: TRBD1; v_gene: TRBV10-3; j_gene: TRBJ1-5; CDR3aa: CAISATGANQPQHF; CDR3nt: TGTGCCATCAGTGCGACAGGGGCCAATCAGCCCCAGCATTTT
abundance: -; d_gene: TRBD2; v_gene: TRBV11-2; j_gene: TRBJ2-5; CDR3aa: CASSLDEAGGPRETQYF; CDR3nt: TGTGCCAGCAGCTTAGATGAGGCGGGGGGGCCGAGAGAGACCCAGTACTTC
abundance: -; d_gene: TRBD2; v_gene: TRBV28; j_gene: TRBJ2-3; CDR3aa: CATESGETDTQYF; CDR3nt: TGTGCCACCGAAAGCGGGGAAACAGATACGCAGTATTTT
abundance: -; d_gene: -; v_gene: TRBV7-9; j_gene: TRBJ1-6; CDR3aa: CASELSGQGSPLHF; CDR3nt: TGTGCCAGCGAACTTAGTGGCCAAGGTTCACCCCTCCACTTT
abundance: -; d_gene: -; v_gene: TRBV10-3; j_gene: TRBJ1-6; CDR3aa: CAISERDSALGSPLHF; CDR3nt: TGTGCCATCAGTGAGCGAGACAGTGCCTTGGGGTCACCCCTCCACTTT
abundance: -; d_gene: -; v_gene: TRBV5-1; j_gene: TRBJ2-7; CDR3aa: CASSDGEEQYF; CDR3nt: TGCGCCAGCAGCGACGGGGAGGAGCAGTACTTC
abundance: once; d_gene: -; v_gene: TRBV19; j_gene: TRBJ1-6; CDR3aa: CASGIGGGNNSPLHF; CDR3nt: TGTGCCAGTGGTATAGGAGGAGGGAATAATTCACCCCTCCACTTT
abundance: -; d_gene: -; v_gene: TRBV5-1; j_gene: TRBJ1-3; CDR3aa: CASSLTQASSGNTIYF; CDR3nt: TGCGCCAGCAGCTTGACACAGGCCTCCTCTGGAAACACCATATATTTT
abundance: -; d_gene: -; v_gene: TRBV7-3; j_gene: TRBJ1-1; CDR3aa: CASSLRVGSSTEAFF; CDR3nt: TGTGCCAGCAGCTTAAGAGTGGGCTCCTCCACTGAAGCTTTCTTT
abundance: -; d_gene: -; v_gene: TRBV2; j_gene: TRBJ1-2; CDR3aa: CASSLRKNNYGYTF; CDR3nt: TGTGCCAGCAGTCTTCGGAAAAATAACTATGGCTACACCTTC
abundance: few; d_gene: -; v_gene: TRBV5-1; j_gene: TRBJ1-2; CDR3aa: CASSTHRQGEGYTF; CDR3nt: TGCGCCAGCAGCACGCATAGGCAGGGAGAAGGCTACACCTTC
abundance: -; d_gene: -; v_gene: TRBV2; j_gene: TRBJ2-7; CDR3aa: CASAKQGTSYEQYF; CDR3nt: TGTGCCAGTGCCAAACAGGGGACTTCCTACGAGCAGTACTTC
abundance: -; d_gene: -; v_gene: TRBV5-1; j_gene: TRBJ2-5; CDR3aa: CASSDQVQETQYF; CDR3nt: TGCGCCAGCAGCGATCAGGTCCAAGAGACCCAGTACTTC
abundance: -; d_gene: -; v_gene: TRBV5-1; j_gene: TRBJ2-7; CDR3aa: CASSLGVRPDEQYF; CDR3nt: TGCGCCAGCAGCTTGGGGGTGAGACCAGACGAGCAGTACTTC
abundance: -; d_gene: -; v_gene: TRBV4-3; j_gene: TRBJ1-2; CDR3aa: CASSQDSPGPNYGYTF; CDR3nt: TGCGCCAGCAGCCAAGATTCGCCAGGCCCAAACTATGGCTACACCTTC
abundance: -; d_gene: -; v_gene: TRBV2; j_gene: TRBJ2-3; CDR3aa: CASSVGAFTDTQYF; CDR3nt: TGTGCCAGCAGTGTCGGAGCGTTTACAGATACGCAGTATTTT
abundance: -; d_gene: -; v_gene: TRBV28; j_gene: TRBJ1-5; CDR3aa: CASGLDGYSNQPQHF; CDR3nt: TGTGCCAGCGGCCTTGACGGATATAGCAATCAGCCCCAGCATTTT
abundance: -; d_gene: TRBD1; v_gene: TRBV2; j_gene: TRBJ2-7; CDR3aa: CASSETGTGISYEQYF; CDR3nt: TGTGCCAGCAGTGAAACCGGGACAGGGATATCCTACGAGCAGTACTTC
abundance: once; d_gene: TRBD1; v_gene: TRBV15; j_gene: TRBJ2-1; CDR3aa: CATSLGQGINNEQFF; CDR3nt: TGTGCCACCAGTCTTGGACAGGGGATTAACAATGAGCAGTTCTTC
abundance: -; d_gene: -; v_gene: TRBV14; j_gene: TRBJ2-2; CDR3aa: CASSPGGHGELFF; CDR3nt: TGTGCCAGCAGTCCGGGGGGACACGGGGAGCTGTTTTTT
abundance: -; d_gene: -; v_gene: TRBV4-3; j_gene: TRBJ2-1; CDR3aa: CASSQDLTVPYNEQFF; CDR3nt: TGCGCCAGCAGCCAAGATCTAACAGTCCCGTACAATGAGCAGTTCTTC
abundance: -; d_gene: -; v_gene: TRBV28; j_gene: TRBJ1-2; CDR3aa: CASVREFYYGYTF; CDR3nt: TGTGCCTCGGTCAGGGAGTTTTACTATGGCTACACCTTC
abundance: -; d_gene: -; v_gene: TRBV7-6; j_gene: TRBJ2-5; CDR3aa: CASSSGNQETQYF; CDR3nt: TGTGCCAGCAGCTCCGGGAACCAAGAGACCCAGTACTTC
abundance: -; d_gene: -; v_gene: TRBV7-2; j_gene: TRBJ1-2; CDR3aa: CASSLGLSYGYTF; CDR3nt: TGTGCCAGCAGCTTAGGTTTGTCCTATGGCTACACCTTC
abundance: -; d_gene: -; v_gene: TRBV2; j_gene: TRBJ1-6; CDR3aa: CASSSAGAWNSPLHF; CDR3nt: TGTGCCAGCAGCTCAGCAGGGGCTTGGAATTCACCCCTCCACTTT